This T cell receptor beta chain was identified in a study of blood T cell repertoires in COVID-19. Looking at the study overall: Samples taken during acute and convalescent COVID-19 were collected in the United States, Italy and Spain. T cells, B-cell-depleted T cells, or PBMCs supplied cDNA or gDNA.

Cohort placement rested on clinical history that participants reported themselves. The table came from immunoSEQ multiplex PCR; TCRdb's copy has only in-frame clones and leaves some out. The sample has roughly 250,000 clones, over 80% seen once. With V trimmed by 5 bases and J by 5 bases, 9 bases remained unmatched. Germline V gives CDR1 SGHAT, CDR2 FQNNGV. The CDR3 is 15 amino acids. This sequence was found in a woman in her forties who had been exposed to COVID-19. V and J are TRBV11-2 and TRBJ2-5; 9 positions agree with TRBD2. The sequenced sample consisted of PBMCs or T cells enriched from blood (not recorded which). Here the CDR3 DNA reads TGTGCCAGCAGCCCCCAGGCGGGGGGGGCTGAGACCCAGTACTTC. Translated, it gives CASSPQAGGAETQYF.